Shown below are 31 T cell receptor beta chains from a single sample sequenced in a study of blood T cell repertoires in COVID-19. Using immunoSEQ multiplex PCR, the repertoire was profiled, and TCRdb retains in-frame clones only, with some absent. This repertoire shows under 200,000 clones, 80% to 90% found once; its top ten account for about 5%. The sample was peripheral blood. These receptors all come from a woman of 80 years or more with acute or convalescent COVID-19.

The chain carries TRBV5-1 and TRBJ2-2; TRBD2 matches 14 bases. This CDR3 is built from 17 residues. The J segment lost 4 bases and the V segment lost 4 bases, leaving 6 bases of the junction unmatched. Germline V CDR1 and CDR2: SGHRS, YFSETQ. This CDR3 is CASSHGLAGGSTGELFF. The CDR3 coding sequence is TGCGCCAGCAGCCATGGACTAGCGGGAGGAAGCACCGGGGAGCTGTTTTTT.

The J gene is TRBJ2-2, the V gene TRBV18; no clear D. Trimming left V 3 bases short and J 1 base short, with 6 bases between. CDR3 length: 14 residues. Germline lookup yields CDR1 KGHSH and CDR2 LQKENI. CDR3 protein: CASSPLLNTGELFF. In nucleotides, the CDR3 is TGTGCCAGCTCACCCCTATTGAACACCGGGGAGCTGTTTTTT.

The gene calls are TRBV21-1 and TRBJ1-3. TRBV21-1 represents a pseudogene. The CDR3 contains 14 residues. In DNA form, the CDR3 reads TGTGCCAGCAGCAAAGTAGAACCGCGAAACACCATATATTTT. Translated, it gives CASSKVEPRNTIYF.

The chain uses TRBV6-5 and TRBJ1-2, with D perhaps matching TRBD1 (5 bases). Trimming took off 7 bases at V and 5 bases at J, with 17 bases between the two ends. CDR3 length equals 14 residues. Germline CDR1 reads MNHEY; CDR2 reads SVGAGI. The CDR3 DNA reads TGTGCCAGCACCTTCCTGGGGACTTCTTATGGCTACACCTTC. Amino acids: CASTFLGTSYGYTF.

The count of this clone is one. The genes are TRBV5-1 and TRBJ1-1; TRBD1 agrees at 7 bases. V lost 1 base, J lost 3 bases, and 3 bases stayed unmatched. The germline V gene encodes CDR1 SGHRS and CDR2 YFSETQ. This CDR3 spans 14 amino acids. DNA of the CDR3: TGCGCCAGCAGCTTGACCACAGGGGACACTGAAGCTTTCTTT. This gives the protein CASSLTTGDTEAFF.

The chain combines TRBV10-1 with TRBJ2-2, with D tentatively TRBD1 (5 bases). Germline CDR1 and CDR2: WNHNN and SYGVQD (reference sequence). Between the trimmed V and J ends, which lost 8 bases and 6 bases, there was a span of 16 bases. The CDR3 is 14 residues long. The CDR3 spells CASRQPRSSGELFF. In DNA form, the CDR3 reads TGCGCCAGCCGACAGCCACGATCGTCCGGGGAGCTGTTTTTT.

Only one count was recorded for this clone. The J gene is TRBJ2-1, the V gene TRBV27; 11 positions agree with TRBD2. V lost 0 bases to trimming and J lost 13 bases; unmatched junction nucleotides: 8. The CDR3 is made up of 15 amino acids. Germline V lookup: CDR1 MNHEY, CDR2 SMNVEV (reference sequence). The CDR3 region is CASSLSTLAGGYQFF. The CDR3 DNA is TGTGCCAGCAGTTTATCCACTCTAGCGGGAGGATACCAGTTCTTC.

The rearrangement joins TRBV5-4 to TRBJ2-3; TRBD2 matches at 9 bases. The CDR3 sequence is 16 residues long. V lost 0 bases and J lost 1; bases outside the gene matches: 3. Germline assignment: CDR1 SGHNT and CDR2 YYREEE (reference sequence). The CDR3 sequence is CASSLGGGRGTDTQYF. CDR3 coding DNA: TGTGCCAGCAGCTTGGGCGGCGGGAGGGGCACAGATACGCAGTATTTT.

CDR3 region: CASSFRDRGVNTIYF. DNA of the CDR3: TGTGCCAGCAGCTTCCGGGACAGGGGGGTAAACACCATATATTTT. The chain employs TRBV5-4 and TRBJ1-3; 11 nucleotides line up with TRBD1. Germline assignment: CDR1 SGHNT and CDR2 YYREEE (reference sequence). V was clipped by 2 bases and J by 6 bases; unmatched bases: 4. This CDR3 is built from 15 residues.

J is TRBJ1-2 and V is TRBV7-2, with D tentatively TRBD1 (6 bases). CDR3 size: 13 residues. V was cut by 5 bases and J by 6 bases, with 13 bases left in between. The germline gives CDR1 SGHTA, CDR2 FQGNSA. CDR3 in amino acids: CASSPEGGDGYTF. The CDR3 coding sequence is TGTGCCAGCAGCCCAGAGGGGGGGGATGGCTACACCTTC. Looking up the rest from reference TRBV7-2 and TRBJ1-2 gives the full variable domain: GAGVSQSPSNKVTEKGKDVELRCDPISGHTALYWYRQSLGQGLEFLIYFQGNSAPDKSGLPSDRFSAERTGGSVSTLTIQRTQQEDSAVYLCASSPEGGDGYTFGSGTRLTVV.

The chain joins TRBV10-3 to TRBJ2-1; tentatively, D is TRBD1 (5 bases). V was clipped by 7 bases and J by 0 bases, with 16 bases between them. The CDR3 has 16 residues. Germline CDR1 reads ENHRY; CDR2 reads SYGVKD. Here the CDR3 reads CAITQGILSSYNEQFF. The CDR3 DNA sequence: TGTGCCATCACCCAGGGTATCCTCAGCTCCTACAATGAGCAGTTCTTC.

The genes are TRBV19 and TRBJ1-5, with D tentatively TRBD1 (6 bases). This CDR3 spans 15 amino acids. Trimming left V 6 bases short and J 1 base short, with 13 bases between. Per germline, CDR1 LNHDA and CDR2 SQIVND (reference sequence). CDR3 coding DNA: TGTGCCAGTAGCGACCTCGACAGGAGCAATCAGCCCCAGCATTTT. This encodes CASSDLDRSNQPQHF.

The chain employs TRBV3-1 (or the pseudogene TRBV3-2) and TRBJ2-1, with 9 bases aligning to TRBD2. The length of the CDR3 is 19 residues. The germline V gene encodes CDR1 LGHDT and CDR2 YNNKEL (reference sequence). Trimming at V came to 0 bases and at J to 2 bases, leaving 11 bases not matched to a gene. The CDR3 nucleotides read TGTGCCAGCAGCCAAGATGGTAGCGGGAGAAGTGTCCCCTACAATGAGCAGTTCTTC. Amino acids: CASSQDGSGRSVPYNEQFF.

This clone was recorded only once. V and J are TRBV5-1 and TRBJ1-1; D is possibly TRBD1 (5 bases). The CDR3 is 15 amino acids. V was trimmed by 0 bases and J by 0 bases, leaving 9 bases between them. In germline, CDR1 is SGHRS, CDR2 YFSETQ. DNA of the CDR3: TGCGCCAGCAGCTTGGCCCCGACAGTGAACACTGAAGCTTTCTTT. Residues: CASSLAPTVNTEAFF.

The rearrangement links TRBV19 to TRBJ2-5; D perhaps matches TRBD1 (5 bases). Germline values: CDR1 LNHDA, CDR2 SQIVND (reference sequence). Trimming stripped 7 bases from V and 2 bases from J, with 14 bases between. The CDR3 consists of 14 residues. CDR3 residues: CASTSDSFQETQYF. In DNA, the CDR3 is TGTGCCAGTACCTCAGACAGCTTTCAAGAGACCCAGTACTTC.

The chain carries TRBV6-2 or TRBV6-3 and TRBJ2-1; 7 nucleotides line up with TRBD2. Germline CDR1 MNHEY, CDR2 SVGEGT. This CDR3 comprises 16 residues. Trimming at V came to 1 base and at J to 8 bases, leaving 11 bases not matched to a gene. The CDR3 DNA follows: TGTGCCAGCAGTTACTATCCCGGGACTATACAAGATGAGCAGTTCTTC. The encoded protein is CASSYYPGTIQDEQFF.

The CDR3 DNA follows: TGCGCCAGCAGCTTGGGGACTAGCGGATCAGATACGCAGTATTTT. Protein: CASSLGTSGSDTQYF. The chain combines TRBV5-1 with TRBJ2-3; 10 bases agree with TRBD2. V trimming: 0 bases; J trimming: 4 bases; junction bases outside the gene matches: 2. The CDR3 extends over 15 amino acids. The germline gives CDR1 SGHRS, CDR2 YFSETQ. Supplemented by reference TRBV5-1 and TRBJ2-3, the full variable domain reads KAGVTQTPRYLIKTRGQQVTLSCSPISGHRSVSWYQQTPGQGLQFLFEYFSETQRNKGNFPGRFSGRQFSNSRSEMNVSTLELGDSALYLCASSLGTSGSDTQYFGPGTRLTVL.

The V call is TRBV10-3, the J call TRBJ2-7; tentative D call: TRBD1 (5 bases). The CDR3 totals 12 residues. Per germline, CDR1 ENHRY and CDR2 SYGVKD. Deletions cut 6 bases from V and 2 bases from J, with 8 bases between. CDR3 loop: CAIRDITYEQYF. The CDR3, as DNA: TGTGCCATCAGGGACATCACCTACGAGCAGTACTTC.

This chain joins TRBV19 and TRBJ2-3; possibly TRBD2 for D (5 bases). CDR3 length: 15 amino acids. Germline V gives CDR1 LNHDA, CDR2 SQIVND (reference sequence). The germline V and J ends were trimmed by 7 bases and 3 bases, with 17 bases remaining between them. CDR3 nucleotide sequence: TGTGCCAGTACCCTTTCGAGAGGGCGAACAGATACGCAGTATTTT. Its translation: CASTLSRGRTDTQYF.

This clone was detected once. The chain joins TRBV2 to TRBJ1-2; TRBD1 matches 9 bases. Germline V CDR1 and CDR2: SNHLY, FYNNEI. The CDR3 is made up of 14 amino acids. The junction had 6 bases not matched to a gene; V was cut back by 5 bases and J by 5 bases. DNA for the CDR3: TGTGCCAGCAGTTCCGGGACAGGGTATTATGGCTACACCTTC. Encoded protein: CASSSGTGYYGYTF.

This chain links TRBV11-2 with TRBJ2-1, with 7 bases aligning to TRBD2. The CDR3 has 18 amino acids. CDR1 SGHAT and CDR2 FQNNGV come from the germline V gene. The trim removed 5 bases at V and 0 bases at J, leaving 13 bases unmatched. The CDR3 reads CASSPPIGLADSYNEQFF. CDR3 nucleotide sequence: TGTGCCAGCAGCCCCCCTATAGGGCTAGCGGACTCCTACAATGAGCAGTTCTTC.

The rearrangement links TRBV19 to TRBJ1-2; 11 bases line up with TRBD1. J gave up 4 bases and V 5 bases, and 6 bases lay outside the gene matches. CDR1 LNHDA and CDR2 SQIVND come from the germline V gene (reference sequence). The CDR3 is 15 amino acids. This CDR3 is CASSASGTGGYGYTF. DNA for the CDR3: TGTGCCAGTAGTGCTTCCGGGACAGGGGGCTATGGCTACACCTTC.

A single count supports this clone. The chain uses TRBV10-3 and TRBJ2-1, with 10 bases fitting TRBD1. Germline V gene data show CDR1 as ENHRY and CDR2 as SYGVKD. V lost 4 bases, J lost 9 bases, and 9 bases stayed unmatched. The CDR3 runs 15 residues. The CDR3 DNA reads as TGTGCCATCAGTGGGGCCGGACAGGGGGTTGTTGAGCAGTTCTTC. This gives the protein CAISGAGQGVVEQFF.

The chain employs TRBV29-1 and TRBJ2-7, with a tentative D call TRBD1 (5 bases). This CDR3 is built from 12 residues. Germline-derived CDR1 and CDR2 are SQVTM and ANQGSEA. Trimming left V 6 bases short and J 3 bases short, with 12 bases between. DNA for the CDR3: TGCAGCGTCGAACAGGTGGGCTACGAGCAGTACTTC. Translated: CSVEQVGYEQYF.

The genes are TRBV4-3 and TRBJ1-5; D remains unclear. CDR3 length: 16 amino acids. The ends were cut back, 0 bases at V and 6 bases at J, with 15 bases in the middle. Germline V CDR1 and CDR2: LGHNA, YSLEER. The CDR3 DNA is TGCGCCAGCAGCCAAGAGGTCACCCGACCGGGTCAGCCCCAGCATTTT. This translates into CASSQEVTRPGQPQHF.

This chain connects TRBV9 to TRBJ2-7; 11 bases line up with TRBD1. The length of the CDR3 is 14 residues. The V and J ends lost 4 bases and 2 bases, in that order; junction bases with no gene match: 2. The germline CDR1 and CDR2 sequences are SGDLS and YYNGEE. The CDR3 DNA sequence: TGTGCCAGCAGCCGGGACAGGGGGGCCTACGAGCAGTACTTC. It encodes CASSRDRGAYEQYF.

V is TRBV28 and J is TRBJ1-3; a possible D gene is TRBD1 (5 bases). The CDR3 has 14 amino acids. Between the trimmed V and J ends, which lost 6 bases and 0 bases, there was a span of 9 bases. The germline V gene encodes CDR1 MDHEN and CDR2 SYDVKM. DNA of the CDR3: TGTGCCAGCAGCGGGGGACTCTCTGGAAACACCATATATTTT. It codes for CASSGGLSGNTIYF.

This sequence joins TRBV11-2 and TRBJ1-5; D remains unclear. Trimming cost V 5 bases and J 6 bases, with 11 bases left between them. The CDR3 has 13 amino acids. CDR1 and CDR2 from the germline V gene are SGHAT and FQNNGV. CDR3 loop: CASSPGSVQPQHF. The CDR3 bases are TGTGCCAGCAGCCCGGGAAGTGTTCAGCCCCAGCATTTT. The full variable domain, in which reference TRBV11-2 and TRBJ1-5 provide the parts outside the CDR3, is EAGVAQSPRYKIIEKRQSVAFWCNPISGHATLYWYQQILGQGPKLLIQFQNNGVVDDSQLPKDRFSAERLKGVDSTLKIQPAKLEDSAVYLCASSPGSVQPQHFGDGTRLSIL.

The rearrangement uses TRBV7-9 and TRBJ1-1; D unresolved. The length of the CDR3 is 13 residues. Germline lookup yields CDR1 SEHNR and CDR2 FQNEAQ (reference sequence). V lost 8 bases and J 1 base, leaving 11 bases between the germline ends. CDR3 DNA sequence: TGTGCCAGCGCGCGGCTGACGAACACTGAAGCTTTCTTT. Protein sequence: CASARLTNTEAFF.

This clone was seen just once. The rearrangement uses TRBV7-2 and TRBJ2-1; the match to TRBD2 covers 8 bases. CDR3 length: 17 residues. Germline V lookup: CDR1 SGHTA, CDR2 FQGNSA. The V and J ends lost 4 bases and 7 bases, in that order; junction bases with no gene match: 15. Here the CDR3 DNA reads TGTGCCAGCAGCTCCCTTATAGGCAGCGGGAGTAGTAATGAGCAGTTCTTC. Translation gives CASSSLIGSGSSNEQFF. Looking up the rest from reference TRBV7-2 and TRBJ2-1 gives the full variable domain: GAGVSQSPSNKVTEKGKDVELRCDPISGHTALYWYRQSLGQGLEFLIYFQGNSAPDKSGLPSDRFSAERTGGSVSTLTIQRTQQEDSAVYLCASSSLIGSGSSNEQFFGPGTRLTVL.

The sample holds a few counts of this clone. The rearrangement uses TRBV28 and TRBJ2-7; 8 bases align to TRBD1. The CDR3 is 15 amino acids. V dropped 1 base and J dropped 2; count of bases not matched to a gene: 4. CDR1 and CDR2 (germline): MDHEN, SYDVKM. DNA of the CDR3: TGTGCCAGCAGTTTATCACGACAGGGGACCTACGAGCAGTACTTC. Residues: CASSLSRQGTYEQYF.